Listed here are 29 T cell receptor beta chains from one sample, sequenced in a study of T cells after yellow fever vaccination (dated by TCRdb to the late 2010s). The treatment or condition label corresponds to: live attenuated yellow fever vaccine strain. The library was generated by 5' RACE. The run used an Illumina HiSeq 2500. The raw public reads went through TCRdb reprocessing: fastp at Q25, MiXCR clone calling, in-frame beta chains kept. CDR3 protein duplicates are merged, each entry listing the most common genes and DNA. The sample data list tens of thousands of distinct CDR3 sequences, and around 7.8% of these were observed just once. Approximately 30% of the sample is in the top ten clones. The sequenced sample was CD8+ T cells sorted from PBMCs, obtained about 10 days after the first yellow fever vaccination. The receptors originated from a man younger than 35 who received the YFV17D yellow fever vaccine.

V gene TRBV7-2 combines with J gene TRBJ1-1, with D tentatively TRBD1 (5 bases). The CDR3 sequence is 15 residues long. Trimming took 10 bases from V and 4 from J, leaving 22 bases between them. Germline CDR1 SGHTA, CDR2 FQGNSA. The DNA for the CDR3 is TGTGCCATGAGCTTAGGGCCCCCCGGGGGCACTGAAGCTTTCTTT. Translated: CAMSLGPPGGTEAFF.

This clonotype occurred a few times. The chain couples TRBV4-2 to TRBJ1-4; TRBD1 matches at 7 bases. Trimming cost V 4 bases and J 2 bases; bases outside gene matches: 19. This CDR3 is built from 20 residues. The V gene's germline CDR1 is LGHNA and CDR2 YNFKEQ. The CDR3 is CASSPNPTGTQTSTNEKLFF. Written as DNA, the CDR3 is TGTGCCAGCAGCCCGAATCCGACAGGGACTCAGACTAGCACTAATGAAAAACTGTTTTTT.

This clonotype has at least ten counts. V usage is TRBV7-9 and J usage is TRBJ2-1; D uncertain. There are 13 residues in the CDR3. V shed 5 bases and J shed 8 bases, with 13 bases lying between them. The germline gives CDR1 SEHNR, CDR2 FQNEAQ (reference sequence). The chain's CDR3 is CASSARTVDEQFF. CDR3 coding DNA: TGTGCCAGCAGCGCGCGCACGGTGGATGAGCAGTTCTTC.

This clonotype was observed a few times. This chain links TRBV5-5 with TRBJ2-3, with a tentative D call TRBD1 (5 bases). Between the trimmed V and J ends, which lost 4 bases and 2 bases, there was a span of 11 bases. This CDR3 comprises 14 residues. Germline loops: CDR1 SGHKS, CDR2 YYEKEE (reference sequence). The CDR3 region is CASSGAMSTDTQYF. CDR3 bases: TGTGCCAGCAGCGGGGCCATGTCCACAGATACGCAGTATTTT.

The gene calls are TRBV19 and TRBJ2-7; possible D gene TRBD2, 5 bases. The CDR3 runs to 12 residues. With 6 bases removed from V and 2 bases from J, the gap between germline ends came to 8 bases. CDR1 LNHDA and CDR2 SQIVND come from the germline V gene (reference sequence). DNA of the CDR3: TGTGCCAGTAGCGACGGGGCCTACGAGCAGTACTTC. Its protein is CASSDGAYEQYF. Combining the CDR3 with reference TRBV19 and TRBJ2-7 gives the whole variable domain DGGITQSPKYLFRKEGQNVTLSCEQNLNHDAMYWYRQDPGQGLRLIYYSQIVNDFQKGDIAEGYSVSREKKESFPLTVTSAQKNPTAFYLCASSDGAYEQYFGPGTRLTVT.

Many counts were recorded for this clonotype. The rearrangement uses TRBV7-6 and TRBJ2-5; 8 bases map to TRBD1. Germline V CDR1 and CDR2: SGHVS, FNYEAQ. V gave up 4 bases and J gave up 3 bases; unmatched junction bases: 10. The CDR3 is 16 amino acids. The CDR3 nucleotides are TGTGCCAGCAGCTATCCCCCCCGGGACAGGAAAGAGACCCAGTACTTC. This translates into CASSYPPRDRKETQYF.

The CDR3 loop is CASSQDGTGTGENIQYF. DNA of the CDR3: TGCGCCAGCAGCCAAGATGGGACCGGGACAGGGGAAAACATTCAGTACTTC. This chain joins TRBV4-3 and TRBJ2-4, with 10 bases lining up with TRBD1. V shed 0 bases, J shed 5 bases, and the junction held 7 bases outside the gene matches. This CDR3 region has 17 residues. Germline V gene lookup returns CDR1 LGHNA and CDR2 YSLEER.

This clonotype occurred many times. The V gene is TRBV29-1, the J gene TRBJ2-3; D perhaps matches TRBD2 (5 bases). Germline lookup yields CDR1 SQVTM and CDR2 ANQGSEA. The CDR3 runs to 8 residues. The CDR3 is CTGDTQYF. CDR3 bases: TGCACGGGGGATACGCAGTATTTT.

This clonotype was counted a few times. V and J are TRBV29-1 and TRBJ1-1, with TRBD1 identical over 8 bases. The CDR3 runs 13 residues. Trimming cost V 7 bases and J 0 bases; bases outside gene matches: 4. Germline V CDR1 and CDR2: SQVTM, ANQGSEA. CDR3 sequence: CSAGQGMNTEAFF. In nucleotides, the CDR3 is TGCAGCGCCGGACAGGGAATGAACACTGAAGCTTTCTTT.

About this clonotype itself: A clone one base away is much larger, so this may be a read error. The J gene is TRBJ2-3, the V gene TRBV3-1, with D tentatively TRBD2 (6 bases). V was cut by 7 bases and J by 6 bases, with 11 bases left in between. The CDR3 spans 12 residues. Germline CDR1 reads LGHDT; CDR2 reads YNNKEL (reference sequence). CDR3 sequence: CASTHRGDTQYF. CDR3 nucleotide sequence: TGTGCCAGCACCCATCGGGGGGATACGCAGTATTTT.

This rearrangement joins TRBV24-1 to TRBJ2-4, with a tentative D call TRBD2 (6 bases). CDR1 and CDR2 (germline): KGHDR, SFDVKD. The CDR3 loop spans 13 amino acids. The V gene lost 7 bases and the J gene lost 8 bases, with 14 bases spanning the gap. The CDR3 nucleotides read TGTGCCACCAGCAGCGGACTATCAGACATTCAGTACTTC. Protein product: CATSSGLSDIQYF.

This clonotype was seen a few times. The chain links TRBV4-1 to TRBJ2-5; D is ambiguous. CDR1 is MGHRA and CDR2 is YSYEKL in the germline V gene. The V end lost 4 bases, the J end lost 0 bases, and 15 bases lay between the germline ends. The CDR3 runs to 16 residues. CDR3 nucleotides: TGCGCCAGCAGCCCCTCGACACTCCGGGACCAAGAGACCCAGTACTTC. It yields the protein CASSPSTLRDQETQYF.

The chain combines TRBV6-2 or TRBV6-3 with TRBJ2-7, with D hard to call. Per the germline V gene, CDR1 is MNHEY and CDR2 is SVGEGT. Trimming stripped 0 bases from V and 4 bases from J, with 7 bases between. The CDR3 sequence is 13 residues long. The CDR3 region is CASSYSSAYEQYF. DNA of the CDR3: TGTGCCAGCAGTTACTCGAGCGCTTACGAGCAGTACTTC.

The table lists this clonotype with many counts. The chain employs TRBV11-2 and TRBJ2-3, with 8 bases aligning to TRBD2. Germline-derived CDR1 and CDR2 are SGHAT and FQNNGV. V lost 1 base to trimming and J lost 5 bases; unmatched junction nucleotides: 5. CDR3 length: 15 amino acids. The CDR3 sequence is CASSLVGGAVDTQYF. The CDR3 bases are TGTGCCAGCAGCTTAGTCGGGGGGGCAGTAGATACGCAGTATTTT.

The chain carries TRBV6-5 and TRBJ1-2; D call uncertain. The CDR3 has 15 amino acids. In germline, CDR1 is MNHEY, CDR2 SVGAGI. V was cut by 0 bases and J by 7 bases, with 15 bases left in between. The CDR3 DNA reads TGTGCCAGCAGTTACTCGGAGAGTAATTTGAGTGGCTACACCTTC. Protein product: CASSYSESNLSGYTF.

This clonotype was seen more than once but under ten times. The V call is TRBV11-2, the J call TRBJ2-7, with 8 positions matching TRBD1. CDR3 length: 14 amino acids. V lost 0 bases and J lost 6; bases outside the gene matches: 4. CDR1 and CDR2 (germline): SGHAT, FQNNGV. CDR3 DNA: TGTGCCAGCAGCTTAGAGGGACAGGTGGGCGAGCAGTACTTC. This codes for CASSLEGQVGEQYF.

This clonotype was observed a few times. The chain is built from TRBV5-5 and TRBJ2-6; no clear D gene. The CDR3 sequence is 13 residues long. Germline V lookup: CDR1 SGHKS, CDR2 YYEKEE (reference sequence). The V gene lost 2 bases and the J gene lost 2 bases, with 2 bases spanning the gap. CDR3 region: CASSFAGANVLTF. The DNA of the CDR3 is TGTGCCAGCAGCTTCGCTGGGGCCAACGTCCTGACTTTC. The whole variable domain, filled in from reference TRBV5-5 and TRBJ2-6, reads DAGVTQSPTHLIKTRGQQVTLRCSPISGHKSVSWYQQVLGQGPQFIFQYYEKEERGRGNFPDRFSARQFPNYSSELNVNALLLGDSALYLCASSFAGANVLTFGAGSRLTVL.

At least ten counts were recorded for this clonotype. The V call is TRBV6-1, the J call TRBJ2-1, with 9 positions matching TRBD2. Germline trimming cut 4 bases from V and 7 bases from J; bases unmatched to any gene: 11. CDR1 is MNHNS and CDR2 is SASEGT in the germline V gene. This CDR3 contains 16 residues. The CDR3 is CASSAGLAESRNEQFF. Written as DNA, the CDR3 is TGTGCCAGCAGTGCGGGACTAGCCGAGAGTCGGAATGAGCAGTTCTTC.

This clonotype was picked up many times. This chain uses TRBV2 with TRBJ2-7; D is possibly TRBD1 (5 bases). V was pared by 1 base and J by 3 bases, with 7 bases between. This CDR3 has 13 residues. Germline CDR1 SNHLY, CDR2 FYNNEI. CDR3 protein: CASSEEGIYEQYV. The CDR3 coding sequence is TGTGCCAGCAGTGAAGAGGGGATCTACGAGCAGTACGTC.

The rearrangement links TRBV4-3 to TRBJ1-1; TRBD1 agrees at 7 bases. J gave up 5 bases and V 3 bases, and 3 bases lay outside the gene matches. Germline V gene sequence: CDR1 LGHNA, CDR2 YSLEER. The CDR3 spans 13 residues. CDR3: CASSQTQGTEAFF. The DNA of the CDR3 is TGCGCCAGCAGCCAGACACAGGGGACTGAAGCTTTCTTT.

This clonotype was counted ten times or more. This sequence joins TRBV7-2 and TRBJ2-1, with D unclear. CDR1 is SGHTA and CDR2 is FQGNSA in the germline V gene. The germline V and J ends were trimmed by 3 bases and 10 bases, with 10 bases remaining between them. The CDR3 consists of 12 residues. CDR3: CASSFGRVEQFF. In DNA form, the CDR3 reads TGTGCCAGCAGCTTCGGACGTGTGGAGCAGTTCTTC. The complete variable domain, with remaining parts taken from reference TRBV7-2 and TRBJ2-1, reads GAGVSQSPSNKVTEKGKDVELRCDPISGHTALYWYRQSLGQGLEFLIYFQGNSAPDKSGLPSDRFSAERTGGSVSTLTIQRTQQEDSAVYLCASSFGRVEQFFGPGTRLTVL.

This clonotype was observed at least ten times. The chain employs TRBV4-3 and TRBJ2-5, with D perhaps being TRBD1 or TRBD2 (5 bases each). CDR3 length equals 14 residues. The ends were cut back, 5 bases at V and 1 base at J, with 11 bases in the middle. Looked up from germline, CDR1 is LGHNA and CDR2 is YSLEER. The CDR3 nucleotides read TGCGCCAGCAGCAGTTGGGACGGCCAAGAGACCCAGTACTTC. This codes for CASSSWDGQETQYF.

This clonotype was detected a few times. This sequence joins TRBV5-1 and TRBJ1-2, with D maybe TRBD1 (5 bases). V lost 3 bases and J 2 bases, leaving 11 bases between the germline ends. CDR1 is SGHRS, CDR2 YFSETQ, per germline. This CDR3 is built from 14 residues. In DNA, the CDR3 is TGCGCCAGCAGCTCCAGGGAGTGGAACTATGGCTACACCTTC. It translates to CASSSREWNYGYTF.

The chain has TRBV30 and TRBJ1-2; D is unresolved. Germline CDR1 is GTSNPN and CDR2 is SVGIG (reference sequence). The CDR3 totals 11 residues. Trimming took 1 base from V and 4 from J, leaving 4 bases between them. The CDR3 region has the DNA TGTGCCTGGAGTGCGAGCTATGGCTACACCTTC. Translating it yields CAWSASYGYTF.

This clonotype showed up just a few times. The rearrangement links TRBV6-1 to TRBJ1-2; D is unresolved. The germline V gene encodes CDR1 MNHNS and CDR2 SASEGT. Trimming took 7 bases from V and 5 from J, leaving 17 bases between them. The CDR3 length is 14 residues. Here the CDR3 DNA reads TGTGCCAGCACCCAACCTTCAATGTGGTATGGCTACACCTTC. Translating it yields CASTQPSMWYGYTF.

The sample holds many counts of this clonotype. V usage is TRBV11-2 and J usage is TRBJ2-7; TRBD1 matches at 8 bases. Germline lookup yields CDR1 SGHAT and CDR2 FQNNGV. The CDR3 extends over 16 amino acids. The V segment lost 3 bases and the J segment 2 bases; nucleotides outside the gene matches: 9. CDR3 loop: CASSLGRDRIPYEQYF. CDR3 DNA: TGTGCCAGCAGCTTGGGAAGGGACAGGATCCCCTACGAGCAGTACTTC.

CDR3 amino acids: CASSPRDRGQETQYF. In DNA form, the CDR3 reads TGTGCCAGCAGCCCCCGGGACAGAGGCCAAGAGACCCAGTACTTC. The rearrangement uses TRBV7-9 and TRBJ2-5; 7 nucleotides agree with TRBD1. V was pared by 5 bases and J by 1 base, with 7 bases of the junction left unmatched. CDR3 size: 15 residues. CDR1 and CDR2 from the germline V gene are SEHNR and FQNEAQ (reference sequence). Combining the CDR3 with reference TRBV7-9 and TRBJ2-5 gives the whole variable domain DTGVSQNPRHKITKRGQNVTFRCDPISEHNRLYWYRQTLGQGPEFLTYFQNEAQLEKSRLLSDRFSAERPKGSFSTLEIQRTEQGDSAMYLCASSPRDRGQETQYFGPGTRLLVL.

The rearrangement uses TRBV27 and TRBJ1-6; no firm D call. There are 14 residues in the CDR3. Germline loops: CDR1 MNHEY, CDR2 SMNVEV (reference sequence). With 4 bases removed from V and 0 bases from J, the gap between germline ends came to 4 bases. The CDR3 here is CASSWRSYNSPLHF. The CDR3 DNA reads TGTGCCAGCAGTTGGCGCTCCTATAATTCACCCCTCCACTTT.

This sequence joins TRBV5-5 and TRBJ2-2; D unresolved. The CDR3 has 12 residues. Trimming left V 4 bases short and J 7 bases short, with 8 bases between. Germline CDR1 reads SGHKS; CDR2 reads YYEKEE (reference sequence). CDR3 nucleotides: TGTGCCAGCAGCCCGACCGGCGGGGAGCTGTTTTTT. Its translation is CASSPTGGELFF.